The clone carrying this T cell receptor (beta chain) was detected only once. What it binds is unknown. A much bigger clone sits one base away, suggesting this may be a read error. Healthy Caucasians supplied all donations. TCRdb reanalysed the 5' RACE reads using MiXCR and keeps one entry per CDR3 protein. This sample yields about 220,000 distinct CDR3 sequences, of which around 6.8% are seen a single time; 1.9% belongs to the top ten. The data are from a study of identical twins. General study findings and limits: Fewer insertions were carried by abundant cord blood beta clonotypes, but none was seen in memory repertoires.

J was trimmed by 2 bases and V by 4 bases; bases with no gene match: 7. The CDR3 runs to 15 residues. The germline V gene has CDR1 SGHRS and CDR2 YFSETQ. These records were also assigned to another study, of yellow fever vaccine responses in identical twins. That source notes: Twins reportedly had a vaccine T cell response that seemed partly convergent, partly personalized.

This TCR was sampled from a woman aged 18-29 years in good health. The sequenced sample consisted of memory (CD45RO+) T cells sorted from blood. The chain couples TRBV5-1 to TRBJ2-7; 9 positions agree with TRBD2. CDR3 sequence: CASSLVAGAPYEQYF. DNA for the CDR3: TGCGCCAGCAGCCTGGTAGCGGGGGCCCCCTACGAGCAGTACTTC.